These T cell receptor beta chains were read from a single sample in a study of shared clonotypes between healthy human individuals. Assay used: immunoSEQ multiplex PCR; TCRdb lists only in-frame clones, some missing. The sample yields about 580,000 clones, roughly 98% seen once. Material: naive CD8+ T cells sorted from blood. Source of these receptors: a man aged 25 to 40 in good health. CDR3s include the opening cysteine and the closing phenylalanine or tryptophan. The D gene is left open where the match is weak. Where a row states a size, it is once, few, many or the class of an expanded clone; other rows omit it.

J gene | V gene | D gene | clone size | CDR3 DNA | CDR3 protein
TRBJ1-1 | TRBV4-3 | TRBD1 | NA | TGCGCCAGCAGCCAAGTTGGGACAGGACCGGCTAACACTGAAGCTTTCTTT | CASSQVGTGPANTEAFF
TRBJ2-7 | TRBV6-1 | NA | NA | TGTGCCAGCTCGTCTTTTTGGGGGCGGCACTACGAGCAGTACTTC | CASSSFWGRHYEQYF
TRBJ2-7 | TRBV14 | NA | NA | TGTGCCAGCAGCCAGGGTAACGTCTACGAGCAGTACTTC | CASSQGNVYEQYF
TRBJ2-5 | TRBV29-1 | NA | once | TGCAGCGTTGAAGATCCAGGGATCCCCCAAGAGACCCAGTACTTC | CSVEDPGIPQETQYF
TRBJ1-2 | TRBV19 | NA | NA | TGTGCCAGTAGTAGCCGGGCAACACTTAACTATGGCTACACCTTC | CASSSRATLNYGYTF
TRBJ1-2 | TRBV7-8 | NA | once | TGTGCCAGCAGCTTAATGAGGGAGCCTGGCTACACCTTC | CASSLMREPGYTF
TRBJ2-7 | TRBV7-6 | NA | NA | TGTGCCAGCAGCTTAGCGGACGGATCCTACGAGCAGTACTTC | CASSLADGSYEQYF
TRBJ2-7 | TRBV6-1 | TRBD2 | NA | TGTGCCAGCAGTGAACGACTAGCGGGAGTCAGGTACGAGCAGTACTTC | CASSERLAGVRYEQYF
TRBJ2-5 | TRBV28 | TRBD1 | NA | TGTGCCAGCAGTTCCCGGACAGGGGAAAGGCAAGAGACCCAGTACTTC | CASSSRTGERQETQYF
TRBJ2-2 | TRBV4-1 | TRBD1 | NA | TGCGCCAGCAGCCAAGTGGGACAGGGGATACTGAACACCGGGGAGCTGTTTTTT | CASSQVGQGILNTGELFF
TRBJ2-7 | TRBV4-1 | NA | NA | TGCGCCAGCAGCCAAGATTTGGGAGGCTCCTACGAGCAGTACTTC | CASSQDLGGSYEQYF
TRBJ2-2 | TRBV11-2 | NA | NA | TGTGCCAGCAGCTTTACCAGGGGATACCAAGACACCGGGGAGCTGTTTTTT | CASSFTRGYQDTGELFF
TRBJ2-3 | TRBV29-1 | NA | NA | TGCAGCGTTGAAGAAAGGGATAGAGATACGCAGTATTTT | CSVEERDRDTQYF
TRBJ2-3 | TRBV30 | NA | NA | TGTGCCTGGACGCTGCCTTCGGGAGATACGCAGTATTTT | CAWTLPSGDTQYF
TRBJ1-4 | TRBV2 | TRBD1 | NA | TGTGCTCAGCAAGGGACAGAAGCAGAAAAACTGTTTTTT | CAQQGTEAEKLFF
TRBJ2-7 | TRBV4-1 | TRBD2 | once | TGCGCCAGCAGCCAAGCCGGGACTAGCGGATCCTACGAGCAGTACTTC | CASSQAGTSGSYEQYF
TRBJ2-1 | TRBV6-5 | TRBD1 | NA | TGTGCCAGTAAGACAGGGTATGAGCAGTTCTTC | CASKTGYEQFF
TRBJ2-2 | TRBV11-2 | NA | NA | TGTGCCAGTACAGGGTCCGGGGAGCTGTTTTTT | CASTGSGELFF
TRBJ2-1 | TRBV18 | NA | NA | TGTGCCAGCTCACCGCGAGCGGGTCCTGAGCAGTTCTTC | CASSPRAGPEQFF
TRBJ1-1 | TRBV9 | NA | NA | TGTGCCAGCAGCCCGGGTCCAGCTTTCTTT | CASSPGPAFF
TRBJ2-7 | TRBV13 | NA | NA | TGTGCCAGCAGCTTGGTTAGGGTCGAGCAGTACTTC | CASSLVRVEQYF
TRBJ2-1 | TRBV11-3 | NA | once | TGTGCCAGCAGCTCAACGAGGAGTGGGAACTCCTACAATGAGCAGTTCTTC | CASSSTRSGNSYNEQFF
TRBJ2-1 | TRBV29-1 | NA | NA | TGCAGCATGGACAGTGTATACAATGAGCAGTTCTTC | CSMDSVYNEQFF
TRBJ2-5 | TRBV11-2 | NA | once | TGTGCCAGCAGCCCCCGGGACGGGGAGACCCAGTACTTC | CASSPRDGETQYF
TRBJ2-7 | TRBV20-1 | TRBD2 | once | TGCAGTGCTGGGGAGGGTTACGAGCAGTACTTC | CSAGEGYEQYF
TRBJ2-1 | TRBV7-9 | NA | NA | TGTGCCAGCAGCCTTCGCGAGCAGTTCTTC | CASSLREQFF